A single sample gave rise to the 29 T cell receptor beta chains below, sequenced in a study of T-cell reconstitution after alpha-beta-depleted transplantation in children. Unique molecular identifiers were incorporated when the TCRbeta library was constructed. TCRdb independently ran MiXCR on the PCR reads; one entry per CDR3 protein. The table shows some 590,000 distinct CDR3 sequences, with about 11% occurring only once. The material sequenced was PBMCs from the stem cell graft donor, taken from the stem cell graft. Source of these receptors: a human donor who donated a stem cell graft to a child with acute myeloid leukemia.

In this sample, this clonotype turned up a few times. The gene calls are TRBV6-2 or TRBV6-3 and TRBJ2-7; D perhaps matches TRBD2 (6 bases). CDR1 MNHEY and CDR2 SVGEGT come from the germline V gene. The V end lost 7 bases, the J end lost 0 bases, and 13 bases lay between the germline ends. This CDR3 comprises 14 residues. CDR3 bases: TGTGCCAGCAAAACGGGACTGATCTCCTACGAGCAGTACTTC. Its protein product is CASKTGLISYEQYF.

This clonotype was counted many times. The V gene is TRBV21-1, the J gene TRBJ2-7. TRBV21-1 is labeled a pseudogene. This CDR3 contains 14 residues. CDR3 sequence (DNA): TGTGCCAGCAGCGCGGACAGGACTTCCTACGAGCAGTACTTC. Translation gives CASSADRTSYEQYF.

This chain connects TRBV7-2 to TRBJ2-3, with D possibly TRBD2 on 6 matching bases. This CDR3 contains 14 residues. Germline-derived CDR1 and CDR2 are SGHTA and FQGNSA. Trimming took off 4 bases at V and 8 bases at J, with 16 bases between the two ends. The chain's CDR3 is CASSSTPGGSTQYF. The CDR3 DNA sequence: TGTGCCAGCAGCTCCACCCCTGGGGGGAGTACGCAGTATTTT. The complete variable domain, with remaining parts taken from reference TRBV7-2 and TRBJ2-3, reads GAGVSQSPSNKVTEKGKDVELRCDPISGHTALYWYRQSLGQGLEFLIYFQGNSAPDKSGLPSDRFSAERTGGSVSTLTIQRTQQEDSAVYLCASSSTPGGSTQYFGPGTRLTVL.

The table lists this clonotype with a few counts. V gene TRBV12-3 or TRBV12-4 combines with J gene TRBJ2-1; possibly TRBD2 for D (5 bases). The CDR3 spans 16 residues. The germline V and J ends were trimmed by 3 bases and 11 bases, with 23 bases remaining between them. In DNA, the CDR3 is TGTGCCAGCAGTTTGGCAGCGGAAGTTATAACCATACAGCAGTTCTTC. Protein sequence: CASSLAAEVITIQQFF.

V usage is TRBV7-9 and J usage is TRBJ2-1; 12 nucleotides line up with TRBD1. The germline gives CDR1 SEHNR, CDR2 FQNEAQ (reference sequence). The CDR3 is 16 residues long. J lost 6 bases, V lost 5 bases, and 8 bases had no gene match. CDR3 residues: CASSPTGTGGRNEQFF. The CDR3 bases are TGTGCCAGCAGCCCCACCGGGACAGGGGGCCGCAATGAGCAGTTCTTC.

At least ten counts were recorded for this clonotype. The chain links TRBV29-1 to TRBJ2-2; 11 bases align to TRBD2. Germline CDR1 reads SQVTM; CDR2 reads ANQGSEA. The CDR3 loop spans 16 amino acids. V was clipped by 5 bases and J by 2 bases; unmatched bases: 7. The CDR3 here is CSVRLAGKANTGELFF. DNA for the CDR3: TGCAGCGTTCGACTAGCGGGAAAGGCAAACACCGGGGAGCTGTTTTTT.

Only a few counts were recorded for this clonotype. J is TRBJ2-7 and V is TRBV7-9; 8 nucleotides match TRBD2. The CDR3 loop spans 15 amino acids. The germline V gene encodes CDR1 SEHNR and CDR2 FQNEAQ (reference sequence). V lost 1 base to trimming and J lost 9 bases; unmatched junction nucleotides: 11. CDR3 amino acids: CASSLEVAGRGGQYF. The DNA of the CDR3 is TGTGCCAGCAGCTTAGAAGTTGCGGGCCGGGGGGGGCAGTACTTC.

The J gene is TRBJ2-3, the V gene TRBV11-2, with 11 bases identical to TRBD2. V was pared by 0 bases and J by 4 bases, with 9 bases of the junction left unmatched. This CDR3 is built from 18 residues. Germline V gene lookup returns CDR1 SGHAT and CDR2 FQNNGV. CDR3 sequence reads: CASSLEVAGGPWADTQYF. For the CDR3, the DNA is TGTGCCAGCAGCTTAGAGGTAGCGGGAGGGCCGTGGGCAGATACGCAGTATTTT.

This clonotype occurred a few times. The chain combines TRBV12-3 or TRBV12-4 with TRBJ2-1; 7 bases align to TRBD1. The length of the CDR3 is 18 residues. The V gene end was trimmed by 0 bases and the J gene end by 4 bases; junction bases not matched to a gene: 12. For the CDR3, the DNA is TGTGCCAGCAGTTTAGCCCGCATAACAGGGGAAAGATACAATGAGCAGTTCTTC. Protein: CASSLARITGERYNEQFF.

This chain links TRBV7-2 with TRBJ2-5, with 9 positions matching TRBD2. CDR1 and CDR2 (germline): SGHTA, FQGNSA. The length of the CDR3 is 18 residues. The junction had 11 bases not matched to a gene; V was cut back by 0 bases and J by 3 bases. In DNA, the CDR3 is TGTGCCAGCAGCTTAGCCACAGCATGGCCTAGCGGGGAAGAGACCCAGTACTTC. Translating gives CASSLATAWPSGEETQYF.

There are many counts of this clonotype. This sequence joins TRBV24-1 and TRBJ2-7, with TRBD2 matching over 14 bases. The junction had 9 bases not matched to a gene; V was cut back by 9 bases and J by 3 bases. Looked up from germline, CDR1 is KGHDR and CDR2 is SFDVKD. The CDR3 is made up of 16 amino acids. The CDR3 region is CATESGTSGGIYEQYF. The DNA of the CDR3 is TGTGCCACCGAATCCGGGACTAGCGGGGGTATCTACGAGCAGTACTTC.

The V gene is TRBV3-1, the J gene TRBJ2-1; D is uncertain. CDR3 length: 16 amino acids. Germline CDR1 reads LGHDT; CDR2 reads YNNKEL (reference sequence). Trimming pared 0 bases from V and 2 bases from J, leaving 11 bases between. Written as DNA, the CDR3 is TGTGCCAGCAGCCAAGATGCGGACCGTCCCTACAATGAGCAGTTCTTC. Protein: CASSQDADRPYNEQFF.

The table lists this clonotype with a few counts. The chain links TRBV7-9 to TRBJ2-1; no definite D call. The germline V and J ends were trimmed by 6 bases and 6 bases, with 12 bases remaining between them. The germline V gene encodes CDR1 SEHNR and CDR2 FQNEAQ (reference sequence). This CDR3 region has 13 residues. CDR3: CASRRTDTNEQFF. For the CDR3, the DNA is TGTGCCAGCAGGCGGACGGATACCAATGAGCAGTTCTTC.

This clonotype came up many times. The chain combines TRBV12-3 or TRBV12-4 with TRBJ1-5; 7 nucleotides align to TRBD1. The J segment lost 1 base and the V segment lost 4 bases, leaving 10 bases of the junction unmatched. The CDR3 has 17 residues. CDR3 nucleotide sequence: TGTGCCAGCAGTTCGTCCCCGGGACAGAGGAGCAATCAGCCCCAGCATTTT. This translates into CASSSSPGQRSNQPQHF.

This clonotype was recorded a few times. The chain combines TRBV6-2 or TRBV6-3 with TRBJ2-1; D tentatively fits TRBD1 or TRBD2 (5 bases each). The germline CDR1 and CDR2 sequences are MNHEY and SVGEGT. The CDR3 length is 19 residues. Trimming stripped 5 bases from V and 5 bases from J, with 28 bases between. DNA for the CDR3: TGTGCCAGCAGTCACAACCTGGGATCCGGGACGACCGTGGACAATGAGCAGTTCTTC. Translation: CASSHNLGSGTTVDNEQFF.

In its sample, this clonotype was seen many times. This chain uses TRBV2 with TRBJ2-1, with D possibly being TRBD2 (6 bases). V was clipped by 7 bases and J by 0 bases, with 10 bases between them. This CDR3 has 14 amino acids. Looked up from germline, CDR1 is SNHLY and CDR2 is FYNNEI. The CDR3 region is CASTGAASYNEQFF. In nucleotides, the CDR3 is TGTGCCAGCACGGGAGCGGCCTCCTACAATGAGCAGTTCTTC. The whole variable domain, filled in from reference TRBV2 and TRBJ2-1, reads EPEVTQTPSHQVTQMGQEVILRCVPISNHLYFYWYRQILGQKVEFLVSFYNNEISEKSEIFDDQFSVERPDGSNFTLKIRSTKLEDSAMYFCASTGAASYNEQFFGPGTRLTVL.

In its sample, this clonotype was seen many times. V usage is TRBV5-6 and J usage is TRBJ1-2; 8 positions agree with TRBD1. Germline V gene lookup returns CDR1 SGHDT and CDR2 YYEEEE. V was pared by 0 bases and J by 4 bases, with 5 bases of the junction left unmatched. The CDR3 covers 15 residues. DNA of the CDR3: TGTGCCAGCAGCTTGGTGGGACAGGAATCCTATGGCTACACCTTC. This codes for CASSLVGQESYGYTF.

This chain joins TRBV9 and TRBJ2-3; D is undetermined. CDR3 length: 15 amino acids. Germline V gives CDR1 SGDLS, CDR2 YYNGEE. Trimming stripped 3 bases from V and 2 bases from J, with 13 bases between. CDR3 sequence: CASSADSPPTDTQYF. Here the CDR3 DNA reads TGTGCCAGCAGCGCTGACTCACCCCCCACAGATACGCAGTATTTT. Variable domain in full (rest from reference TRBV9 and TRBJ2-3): DSGVTQTPKHLITATGQRVTLRCSPRSGDLSVYWYQQSLDQGLQFLIQYYNGEERAKGNILERFSAQQFPDLHSELNLSSLELGDSALYFCASSADSPPTDTQYFGPGTRLTVL.

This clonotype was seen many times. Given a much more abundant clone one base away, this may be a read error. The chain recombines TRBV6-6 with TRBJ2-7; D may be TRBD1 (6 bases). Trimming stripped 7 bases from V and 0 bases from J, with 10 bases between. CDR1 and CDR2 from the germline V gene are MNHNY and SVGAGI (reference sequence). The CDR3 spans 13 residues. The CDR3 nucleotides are TGTGCCAGCACCGACAGGCCCTCCTACGAGCAGTACTTC. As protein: CASTDRPSYEQYF.

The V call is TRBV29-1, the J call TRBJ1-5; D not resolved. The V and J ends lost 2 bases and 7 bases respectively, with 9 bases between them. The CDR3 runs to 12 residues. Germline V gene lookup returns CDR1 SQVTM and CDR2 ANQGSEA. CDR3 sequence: CSVEIEGQPQHF. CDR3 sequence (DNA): TGCAGCGTTGAAATTGAAGGGCAGCCCCAGCATTTT.

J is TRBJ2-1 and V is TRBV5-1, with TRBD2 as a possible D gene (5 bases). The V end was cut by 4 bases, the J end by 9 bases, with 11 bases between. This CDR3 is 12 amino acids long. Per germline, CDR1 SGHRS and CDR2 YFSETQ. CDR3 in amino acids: CASSPERTEQFF. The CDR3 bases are TGCGCCAGCAGCCCGGAGCGGACTGAGCAGTTCTTC.

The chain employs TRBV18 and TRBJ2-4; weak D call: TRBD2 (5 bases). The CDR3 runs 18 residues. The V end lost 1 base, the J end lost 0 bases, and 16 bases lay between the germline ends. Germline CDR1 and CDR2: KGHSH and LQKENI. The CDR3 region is CASSPLGGSGIAKNIQYF. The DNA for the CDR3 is TGTGCCAGCTCACCACTAGGCGGGTCAGGCATAGCCAAAAACATTCAGTACTTC. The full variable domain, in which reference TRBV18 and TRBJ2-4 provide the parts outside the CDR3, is NAGVMQNPRHLVRRRGQEARLRCSPMKGHSHVYWYRQLPEEGLKFMVYLQKENIIDESGMPKERFSAEFPKEGPSILRIQQVVRGDSAAYFCASSPLGGSGIAKNIQYFGAGTRLSVL.

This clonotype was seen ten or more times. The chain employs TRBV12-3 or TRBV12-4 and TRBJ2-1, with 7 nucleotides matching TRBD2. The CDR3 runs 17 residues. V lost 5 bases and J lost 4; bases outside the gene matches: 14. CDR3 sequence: CASSPAREALRYNEQFF. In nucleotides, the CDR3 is TGTGCCAGCAGTCCAGCACGGGAGGCCCTGAGATACAATGAGCAGTTCTTC.

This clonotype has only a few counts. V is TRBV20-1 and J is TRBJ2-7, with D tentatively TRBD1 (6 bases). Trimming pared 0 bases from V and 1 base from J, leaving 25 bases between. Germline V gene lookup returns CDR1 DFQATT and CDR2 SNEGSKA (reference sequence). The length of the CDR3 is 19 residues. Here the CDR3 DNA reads TGCAGTGCTAGAGATCGTTTTGGGGGAATGGGACACACTTCCTACGAGCAGTACTTC. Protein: CSARDRFGGMGHTSYEQYF.

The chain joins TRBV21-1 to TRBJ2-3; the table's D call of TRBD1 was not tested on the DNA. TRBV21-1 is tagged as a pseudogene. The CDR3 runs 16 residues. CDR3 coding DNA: TGTGCCAGCAGCAAAGTGTCCAGAACCAGCACAGATACGCAGTATTTT. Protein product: CASSKVSRTSTDTQYF.

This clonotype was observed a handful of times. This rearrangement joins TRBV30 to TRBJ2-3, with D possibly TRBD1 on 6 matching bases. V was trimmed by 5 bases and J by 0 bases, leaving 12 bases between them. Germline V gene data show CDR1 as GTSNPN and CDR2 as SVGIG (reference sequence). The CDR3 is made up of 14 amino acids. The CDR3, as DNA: TGTGCCTGGGGGACAACCGCTAGCACAGATACGCAGTATTTT. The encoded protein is CAWGTTASTDTQYF.

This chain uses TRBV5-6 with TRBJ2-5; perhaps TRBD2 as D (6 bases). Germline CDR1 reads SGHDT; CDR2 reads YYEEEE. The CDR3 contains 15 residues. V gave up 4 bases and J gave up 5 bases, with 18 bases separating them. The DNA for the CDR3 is TGTGCCAGCAGCGCCGGGCTCCTCGGAGGGGAGACCCAGTACTTC. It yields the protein CASSAGLLGGETQYF. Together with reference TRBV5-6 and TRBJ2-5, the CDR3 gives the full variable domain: DAGVTQSPTHLIKTRGQQVTLRCSPKSGHDTVSWYQQALGQGPQFIFQYYEEEERQRGNFPDRFSGHQFPNYSSELNVNALLLGDSALYLCASSAGLLGGETQYFGPGTRLLVL.

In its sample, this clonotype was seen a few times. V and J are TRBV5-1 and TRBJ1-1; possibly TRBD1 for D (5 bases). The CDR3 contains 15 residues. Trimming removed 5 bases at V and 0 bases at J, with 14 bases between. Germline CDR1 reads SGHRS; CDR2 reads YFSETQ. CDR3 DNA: TGCGCCAGCAGTTATCCGGGACGCGTGAACACTGAAGCTTTCTTT. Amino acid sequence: CASSYPGRVNTEAFF.

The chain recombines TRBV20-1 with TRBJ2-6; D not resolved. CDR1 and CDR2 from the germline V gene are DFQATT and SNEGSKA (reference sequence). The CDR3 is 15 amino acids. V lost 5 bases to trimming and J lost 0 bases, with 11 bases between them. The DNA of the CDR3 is TGCAGTGCTCCCTCCAGGATCTCTGGGGCCAACGTCCTGACTTTC. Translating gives CSAPSRISGANVLTF.